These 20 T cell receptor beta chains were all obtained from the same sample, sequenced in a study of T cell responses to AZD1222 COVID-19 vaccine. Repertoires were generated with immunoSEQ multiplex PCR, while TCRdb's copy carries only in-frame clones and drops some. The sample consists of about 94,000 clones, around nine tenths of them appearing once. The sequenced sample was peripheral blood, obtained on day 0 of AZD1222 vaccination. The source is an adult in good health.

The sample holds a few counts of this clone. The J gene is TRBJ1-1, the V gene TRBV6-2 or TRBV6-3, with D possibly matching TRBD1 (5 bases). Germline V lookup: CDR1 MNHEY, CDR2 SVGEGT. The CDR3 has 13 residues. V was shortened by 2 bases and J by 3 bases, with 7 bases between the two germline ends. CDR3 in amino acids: CASSYGGHTEAFF. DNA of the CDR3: TGTGCCAGCAGTTACGGGGGTCACACTGAAGCTTTCTTT.

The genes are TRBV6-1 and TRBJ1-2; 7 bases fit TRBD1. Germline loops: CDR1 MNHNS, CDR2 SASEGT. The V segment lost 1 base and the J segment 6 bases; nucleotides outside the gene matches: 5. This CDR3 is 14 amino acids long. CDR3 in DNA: TGTGCCAGCAGTGAAGTGTGGGACAGCGATGGCTACACCTTC. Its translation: CASSEVWDSDGYTF.

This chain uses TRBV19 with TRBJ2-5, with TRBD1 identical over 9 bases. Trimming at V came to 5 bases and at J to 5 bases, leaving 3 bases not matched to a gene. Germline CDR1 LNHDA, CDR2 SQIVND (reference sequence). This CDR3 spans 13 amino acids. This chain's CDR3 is CASSGQGRETQYF. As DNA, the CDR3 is TGTGCCAGTAGTGGACAGGGGCGGGAGACCCAGTACTTC.

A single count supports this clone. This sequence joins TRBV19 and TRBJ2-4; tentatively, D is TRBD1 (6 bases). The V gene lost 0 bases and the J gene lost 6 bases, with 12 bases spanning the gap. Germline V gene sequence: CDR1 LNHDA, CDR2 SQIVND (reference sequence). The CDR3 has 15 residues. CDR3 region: CASSIDRGLGNIQYF. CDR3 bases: TGTGCCAGTAGTATAGACAGGGGATTAGGAAACATTCAGTACTTC.

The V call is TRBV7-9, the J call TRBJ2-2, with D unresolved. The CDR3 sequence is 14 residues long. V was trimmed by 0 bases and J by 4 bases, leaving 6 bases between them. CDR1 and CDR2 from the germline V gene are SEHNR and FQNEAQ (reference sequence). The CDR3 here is CASSLAGSTGELFF. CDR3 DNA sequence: TGTGCCAGCAGCTTAGCGGGCAGCACCGGGGAGCTGTTTTTT.

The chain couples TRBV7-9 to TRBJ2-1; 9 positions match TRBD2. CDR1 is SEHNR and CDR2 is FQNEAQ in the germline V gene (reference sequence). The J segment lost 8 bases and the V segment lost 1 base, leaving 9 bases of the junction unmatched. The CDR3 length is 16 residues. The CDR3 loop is CASSLGGLAGLHEQFF. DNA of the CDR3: TGTGCCAGCAGCTTAGGGGGCCTAGCGGGGCTCCATGAGCAGTTCTTC.

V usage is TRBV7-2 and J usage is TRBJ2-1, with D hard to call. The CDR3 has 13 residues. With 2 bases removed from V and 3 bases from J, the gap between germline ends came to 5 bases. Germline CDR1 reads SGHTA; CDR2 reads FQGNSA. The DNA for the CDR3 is TGTGCCAGCAGCTTACGGTTCTACAATGAGCAGTTCTTC. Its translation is CASSLRFYNEQFF.

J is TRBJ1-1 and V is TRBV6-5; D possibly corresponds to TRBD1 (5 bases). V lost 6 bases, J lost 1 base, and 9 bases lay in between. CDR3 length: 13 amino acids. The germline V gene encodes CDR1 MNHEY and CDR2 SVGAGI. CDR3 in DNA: TGTGCCAGCAGGGGGACCGCGAACACTGAAGCTTTCTTT. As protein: CASRGTANTEAFF.

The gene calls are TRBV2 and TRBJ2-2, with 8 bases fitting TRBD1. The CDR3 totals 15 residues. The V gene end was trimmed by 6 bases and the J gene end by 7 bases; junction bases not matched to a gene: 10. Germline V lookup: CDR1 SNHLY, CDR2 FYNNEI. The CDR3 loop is CASSLLRGQVGELFF. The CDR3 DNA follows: TGTGCCAGCAGCCTGCTCAGGGGGCAGGTCGGGGAGCTGTTTTTT.

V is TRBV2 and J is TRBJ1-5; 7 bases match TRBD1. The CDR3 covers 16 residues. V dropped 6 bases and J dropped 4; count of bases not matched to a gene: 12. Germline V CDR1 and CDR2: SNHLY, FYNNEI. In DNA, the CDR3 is TGTGCCAGCAGAGCTACAGGGGTCTCCTGGAATCAGCCCCAGCATTTT. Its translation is CASRATGVSWNQPQHF.

This chain's CDR3 is CASSETPSLNGNTEAFF. CDR3 nucleotides: TGCGCCAGCAGTGAAACACCCTCCTTAAACGGGAACACTGAAGCTTTCTTT. The chain couples TRBV10-1 to TRBJ1-1; D uncertain. V lost 3 bases and J lost 1, with 18 bases in between. The CDR3 spans 17 residues. The germline V gene has CDR1 WNHNN and CDR2 SYGVQD (reference sequence).

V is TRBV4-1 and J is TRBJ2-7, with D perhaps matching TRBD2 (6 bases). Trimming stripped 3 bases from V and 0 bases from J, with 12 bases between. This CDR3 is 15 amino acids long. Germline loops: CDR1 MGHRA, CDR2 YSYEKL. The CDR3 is CASSQGVGGSYEQYF. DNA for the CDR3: TGCGCCAGCAGCCAGGGAGTCGGGGGCTCCTACGAGCAGTACTTC.

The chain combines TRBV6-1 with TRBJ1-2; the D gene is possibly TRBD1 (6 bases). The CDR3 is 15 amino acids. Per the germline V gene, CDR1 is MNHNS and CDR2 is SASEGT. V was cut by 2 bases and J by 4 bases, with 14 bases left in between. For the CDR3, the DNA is TGTGCCAGCAGTGAAAATCGGGACACTTTCTATGGCTACACCTTC. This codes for CASSENRDTFYGYTF.

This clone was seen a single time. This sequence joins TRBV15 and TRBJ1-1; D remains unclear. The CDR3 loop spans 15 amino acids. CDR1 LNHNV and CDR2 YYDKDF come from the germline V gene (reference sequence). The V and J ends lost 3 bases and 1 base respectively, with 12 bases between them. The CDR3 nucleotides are TGTGCCACCAGCAGGGCAAGGCTTAAGAACACTGAAGCTTTCTTT. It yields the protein CATSRARLKNTEAFF.

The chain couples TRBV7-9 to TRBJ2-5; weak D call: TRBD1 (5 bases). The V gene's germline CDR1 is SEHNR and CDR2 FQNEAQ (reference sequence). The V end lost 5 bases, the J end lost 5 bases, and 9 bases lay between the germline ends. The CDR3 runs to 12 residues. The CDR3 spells CASSRQRETQYF. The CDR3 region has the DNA TGTGCCAGCAGCCGACAGAGGGAGACCCAGTACTTC.

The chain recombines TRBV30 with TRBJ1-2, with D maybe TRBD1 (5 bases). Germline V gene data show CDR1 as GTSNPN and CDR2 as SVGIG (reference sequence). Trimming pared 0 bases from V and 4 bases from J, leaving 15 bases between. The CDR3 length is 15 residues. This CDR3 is CAWSVQGAQVYGYTF. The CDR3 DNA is TGTGCCTGGAGTGTACAAGGGGCGCAGGTCTATGGCTACACCTTC.

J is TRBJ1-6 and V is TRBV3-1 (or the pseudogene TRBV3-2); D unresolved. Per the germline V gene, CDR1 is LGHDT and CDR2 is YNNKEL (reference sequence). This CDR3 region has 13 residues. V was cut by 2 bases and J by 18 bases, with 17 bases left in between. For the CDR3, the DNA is TGTGCCAGCAGCCAAACCGGCAAAGCCCCTCCCCACTTT. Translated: CASSQTGKAPPHF.

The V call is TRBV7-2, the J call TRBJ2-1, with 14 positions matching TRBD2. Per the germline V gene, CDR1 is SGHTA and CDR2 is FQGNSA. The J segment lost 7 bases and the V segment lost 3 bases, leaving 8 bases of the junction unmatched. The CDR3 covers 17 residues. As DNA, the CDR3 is TGTGCCAGCAGCTTTAGCGTGACTAGCGGGGGGGAAAATGAGCAGTTCTTC. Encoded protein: CASSFSVTSGGENEQFF.

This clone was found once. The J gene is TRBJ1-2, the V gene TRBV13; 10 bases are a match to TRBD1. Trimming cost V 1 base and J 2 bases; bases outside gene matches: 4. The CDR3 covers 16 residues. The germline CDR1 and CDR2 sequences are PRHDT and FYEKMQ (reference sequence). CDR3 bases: TGTGCCAGCAGCTTAGTAGTGACAGGGGGCAACTATGGCTACACCTTC. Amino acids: CASSLVVTGGNYGYTF. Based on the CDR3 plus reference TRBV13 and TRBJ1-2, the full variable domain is AAGVIQSPRHLIKEKRETATLKCYPIPRHDTVYWYQQGPGQDPQFLISFYEKMQSDKGSIPDRFSAQQFSDYHSELNMSSLELGDSALYFCASSLVVTGGNYGYTFGSGTRLTVV.

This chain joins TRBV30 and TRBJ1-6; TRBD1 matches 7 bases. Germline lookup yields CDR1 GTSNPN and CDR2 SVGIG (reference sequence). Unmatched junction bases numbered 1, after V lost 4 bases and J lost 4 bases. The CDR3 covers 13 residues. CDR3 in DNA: TGTGCCTGGAAGGGGGCGTATAATTCACCCCTCCACTTT. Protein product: CAWKGAYNSPLHF.